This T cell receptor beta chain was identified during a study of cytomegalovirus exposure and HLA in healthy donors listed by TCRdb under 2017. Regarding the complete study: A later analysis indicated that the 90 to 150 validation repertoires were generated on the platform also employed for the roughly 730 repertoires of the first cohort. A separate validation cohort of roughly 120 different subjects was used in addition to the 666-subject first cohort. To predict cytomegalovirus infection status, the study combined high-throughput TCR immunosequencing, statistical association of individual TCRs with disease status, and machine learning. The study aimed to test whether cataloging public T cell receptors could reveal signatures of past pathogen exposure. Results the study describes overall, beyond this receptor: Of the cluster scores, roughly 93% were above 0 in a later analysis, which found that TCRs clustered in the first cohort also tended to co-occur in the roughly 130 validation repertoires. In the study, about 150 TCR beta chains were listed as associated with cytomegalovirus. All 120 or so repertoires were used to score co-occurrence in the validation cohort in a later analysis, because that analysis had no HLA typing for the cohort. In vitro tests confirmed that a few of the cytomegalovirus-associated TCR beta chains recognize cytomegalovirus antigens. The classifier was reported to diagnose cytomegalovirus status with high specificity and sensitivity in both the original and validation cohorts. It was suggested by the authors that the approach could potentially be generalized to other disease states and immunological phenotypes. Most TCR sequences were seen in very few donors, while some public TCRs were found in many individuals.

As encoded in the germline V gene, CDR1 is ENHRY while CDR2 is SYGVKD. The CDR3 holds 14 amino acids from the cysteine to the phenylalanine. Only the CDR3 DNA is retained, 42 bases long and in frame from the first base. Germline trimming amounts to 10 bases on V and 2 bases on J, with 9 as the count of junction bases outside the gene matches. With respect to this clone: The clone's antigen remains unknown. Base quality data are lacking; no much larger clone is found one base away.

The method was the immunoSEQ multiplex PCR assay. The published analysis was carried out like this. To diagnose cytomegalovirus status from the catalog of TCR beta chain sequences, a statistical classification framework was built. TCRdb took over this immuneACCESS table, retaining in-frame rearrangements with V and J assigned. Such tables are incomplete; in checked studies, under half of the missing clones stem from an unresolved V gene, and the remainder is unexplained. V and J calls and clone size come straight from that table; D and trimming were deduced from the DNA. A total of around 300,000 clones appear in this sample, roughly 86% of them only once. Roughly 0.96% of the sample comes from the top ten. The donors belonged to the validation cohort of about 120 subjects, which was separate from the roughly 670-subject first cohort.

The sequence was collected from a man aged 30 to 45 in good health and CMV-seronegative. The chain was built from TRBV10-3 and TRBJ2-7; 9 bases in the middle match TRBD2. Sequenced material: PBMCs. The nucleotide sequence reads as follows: TGTGCCACCTCTAGCGGGGAGCAAACCTACGAGCAGTACTTC. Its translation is CATSSGEQTYEQYF.